This TCR beta chain comes out of a study of T cell repertoires in cytomegalovirus infection. Study at large: Public TCR beta signatures were indicative of both CMV infection and a matching HLA type. Overall study findings and caveats: Public TCR beta family frequency separated CMV-and-HLA carriers, including in an independent cohort.

TCRdb used MiXCR to reprocess the reads, holding one entry per CDR3 protein. The data show about 740,000 distinct CDR3 sequences, 35% seen once. Note on this clonotype: Antigen specificity is unknown.

Germline V gives CDR1 SEHNR, CDR2 FQNEAQ (reference sequence). V was shortened by 4 bases and J by 4 bases, with 16 bases between the two germline ends. The CDR3 has 15 amino acids. The rearrangement links TRBV7-9 to TRBJ2-5, with D tentatively TRBD1 or TRBD2 (5 bases each). The clonotype was recovered from a human donor in good health (CMV status not recorded). Some clones in this sample may be carry-over from other donors' samples. Source material: PBMCs. CDR3 residues: CASSWPRGFRETQYF. The CDR3 DNA is TGTGCCAGCAGCTGGCCCCGGGGCTTCCGAGAGACCCAGTACTTC.